The present T cell receptor (beta chain) was sequenced within a study of cytomegalovirus exposure and HLA in healthy donors. General study findings and limits: In a later analysis, specific HLA alleles were associated with 16,000 or so TCR beta sequences at a 0.05 false discovery rate.

About this clone: Its target is not known.

With 60 Vbeta and 13 Jbeta primers, the PCR was carried out. The data were produced by immunoSEQ multiplex PCR, yet TCRdb's version contains in-frame clones alone and is incomplete. The table records more than 150,000 clones, approximately 78% of them present only once. V lost 5 bases to trimming and J lost 5 bases; unmatched junction nucleotides: 7. The germline V gene encodes CDR1 MNHEY and CDR2 SVGAGI. This CDR3 region has 14 residues. The donors, nominally healthy at sampling, likely had unrecorded immune exposures. The clonotype originates from a woman aged 18-29 years in good health and CMV-seronegative. The rearrangement links TRBV6-5 to TRBJ2-7, with 9 bases lining up with TRBD2. The material sequenced was PBMCs. The CDR3 DNA reads as TGTGCCAGCAGTACCGGGACTAGCTATAACGAGCAGTACTTC. Protein product: CASSTGTSYNEQYF.